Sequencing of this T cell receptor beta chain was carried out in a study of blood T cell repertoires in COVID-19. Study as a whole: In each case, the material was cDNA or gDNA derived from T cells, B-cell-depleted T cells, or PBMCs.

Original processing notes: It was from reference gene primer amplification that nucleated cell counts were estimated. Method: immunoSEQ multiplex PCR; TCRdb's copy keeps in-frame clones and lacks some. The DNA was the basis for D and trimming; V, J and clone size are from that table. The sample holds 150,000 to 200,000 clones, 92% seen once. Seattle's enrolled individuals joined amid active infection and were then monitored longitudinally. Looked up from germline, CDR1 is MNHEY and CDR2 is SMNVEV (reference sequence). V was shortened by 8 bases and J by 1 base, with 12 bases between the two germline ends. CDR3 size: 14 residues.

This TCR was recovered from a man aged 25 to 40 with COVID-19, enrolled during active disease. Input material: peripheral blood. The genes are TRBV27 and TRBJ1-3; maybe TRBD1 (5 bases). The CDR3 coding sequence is TGTGCCAGCGGTTCAGGGAATTCTGGAAACACCATATATTTT. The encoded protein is CASGSGNSGNTIYF.